The clone carrying this TCR beta chain was recorded once. Its antigen is as yet unknown. The data were obtained in a study of T cells in localized non-small cell lung cancer. Findings and limits, study-wide: Peak T cell clonality was found in uninvolved adjacent lung, exceeding tumor. Appearances in adjacent lung were noted for a median 57 of the top 100 tumor clones.

TCRdb keeps only in-frame clones here, not all; method: immunoSEQ multiplex PCR. The repertoire holds roughly 19,000 clones, 65% to 90% seen once, with around 4.5% in the top ten. Germline values: CDR1 MNHNS, CDR2 SASEGT. The CDR3 has 13 amino acids. Trimming shortened V by 5 bases and J by 2 bases, and 8 bases separated the two germline ends. The chain has TRBV6-1 and TRBJ2-3; D may match TRBD1 or TRBD2 (5 bases each). Specimen: peripheral blood, collected before any cancer treatment. The sequence was obtained from a man between 40 and 75 years old with stage I lung adenocarcinoma. The CDR3 region is CASSRDPTDTQYF. The CDR3 DNA reads TGTGCCAGCAGTCGGGACCCCACAGATACGCAGTATTTT.